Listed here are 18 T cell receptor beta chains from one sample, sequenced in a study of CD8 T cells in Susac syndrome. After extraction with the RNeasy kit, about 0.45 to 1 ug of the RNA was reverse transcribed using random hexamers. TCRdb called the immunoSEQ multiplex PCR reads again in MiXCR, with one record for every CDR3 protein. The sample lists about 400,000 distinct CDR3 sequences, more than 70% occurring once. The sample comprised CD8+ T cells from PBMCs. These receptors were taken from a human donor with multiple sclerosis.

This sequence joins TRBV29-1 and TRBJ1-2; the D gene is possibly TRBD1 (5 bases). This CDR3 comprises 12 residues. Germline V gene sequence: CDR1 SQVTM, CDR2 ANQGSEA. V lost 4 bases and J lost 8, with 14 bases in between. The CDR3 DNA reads TGCAGCGTTGTAGGGGCCGGCGACGGCTACACCTTC. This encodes CSVVGAGDGYTF.

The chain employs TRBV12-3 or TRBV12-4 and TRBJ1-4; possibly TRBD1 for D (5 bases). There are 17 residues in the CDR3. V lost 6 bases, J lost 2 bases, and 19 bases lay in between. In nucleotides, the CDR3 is TGTGCCAGCAGCGACCCATTGGGCCGGGGGACTAATGAAAAACTGTTTTTT. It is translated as CASSDPLGRGTNEKLFF.

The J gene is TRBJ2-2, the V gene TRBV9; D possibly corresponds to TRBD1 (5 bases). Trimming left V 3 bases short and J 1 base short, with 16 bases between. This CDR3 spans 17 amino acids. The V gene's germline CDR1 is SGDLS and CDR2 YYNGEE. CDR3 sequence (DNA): TGTGCCAGCAGCGCCCAACAGGCGCCCAAGAACACCGGGGAGCTGTTTTTT. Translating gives CASSAQQAPKNTGELFF.

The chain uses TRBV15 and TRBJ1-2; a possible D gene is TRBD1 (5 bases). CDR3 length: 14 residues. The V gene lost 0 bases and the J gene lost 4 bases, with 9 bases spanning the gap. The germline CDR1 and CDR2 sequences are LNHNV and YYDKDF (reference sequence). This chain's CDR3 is CATSRDLGVYGYTF. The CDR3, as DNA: TGTGCCACCAGCAGAGATCTAGGGGTCTATGGCTACACCTTC.

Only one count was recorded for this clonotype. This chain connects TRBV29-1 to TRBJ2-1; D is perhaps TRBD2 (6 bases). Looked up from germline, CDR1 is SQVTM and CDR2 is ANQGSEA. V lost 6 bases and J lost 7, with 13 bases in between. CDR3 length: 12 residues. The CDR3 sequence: CSVPLGGNEQFF. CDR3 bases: TGCAGCGTCCCCCTGGGGGGTAATGAGCAGTTCTTC.

The CDR3 region has the DNA TGCAGTGCTTACTCCCTGGACAGAGGCTCGGTGAACACTGAAGCTTTCTTT. Translated: CSAYSLDRGSVNTEAFF. This sequence joins TRBV20-1 and TRBJ1-1; possibly TRBD1 for D (6 bases). Germline V gene lookup returns CDR1 DFQATT and CDR2 SNEGSKA (reference sequence). Trimming left V 5 bases short and J 0 bases short, with 22 bases between. CDR3 size: 17 residues.

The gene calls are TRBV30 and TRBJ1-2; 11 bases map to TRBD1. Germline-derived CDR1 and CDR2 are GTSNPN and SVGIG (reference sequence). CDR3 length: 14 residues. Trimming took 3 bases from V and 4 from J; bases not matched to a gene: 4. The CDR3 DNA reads TGTGCCTGGAGCTGGACAGGGGGCGCCTATGGCTACACCTTC. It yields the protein CAWSWTGGAYGYTF.

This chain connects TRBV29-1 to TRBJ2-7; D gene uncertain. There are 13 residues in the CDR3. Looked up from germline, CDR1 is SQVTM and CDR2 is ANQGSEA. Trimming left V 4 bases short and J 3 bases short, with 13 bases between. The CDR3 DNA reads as TGCAGCGTTGCGCCACTGGATGACTACGAGCAGTACTTC. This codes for CSVAPLDDYEQYF.

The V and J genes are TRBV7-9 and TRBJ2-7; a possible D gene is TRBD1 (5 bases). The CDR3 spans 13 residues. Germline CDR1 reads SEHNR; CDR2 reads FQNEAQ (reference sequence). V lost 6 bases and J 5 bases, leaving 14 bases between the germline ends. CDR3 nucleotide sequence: TGTGCCAGCAGGCCCACAGGTTCGGACGAGCAGTACTTC. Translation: CASRPTGSDEQYF.

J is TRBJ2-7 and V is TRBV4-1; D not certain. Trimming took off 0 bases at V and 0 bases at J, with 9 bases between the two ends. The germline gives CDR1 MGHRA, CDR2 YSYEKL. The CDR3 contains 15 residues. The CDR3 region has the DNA TGCGCCAGCAGCCAAGATTCGAGGAGCTCCTACGAGCAGTACTTC. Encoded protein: CASSQDSRSSYEQYF.

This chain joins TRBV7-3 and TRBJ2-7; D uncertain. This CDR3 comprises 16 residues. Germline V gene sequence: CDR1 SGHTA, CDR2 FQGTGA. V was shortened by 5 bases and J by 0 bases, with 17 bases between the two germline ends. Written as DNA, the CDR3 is TGTGCCAGCAGCCCGCATGGGTCCGCAGGCTCCTACGAGCAGTACTTC. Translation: CASSPHGSAGSYEQYF.

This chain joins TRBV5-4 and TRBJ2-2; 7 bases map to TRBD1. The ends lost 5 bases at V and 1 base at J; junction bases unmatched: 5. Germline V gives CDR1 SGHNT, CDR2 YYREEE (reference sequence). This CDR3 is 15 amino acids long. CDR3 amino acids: CASSTGTENTGELFF. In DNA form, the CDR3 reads TGTGCCAGCAGTACCGGGACAGAGAACACCGGGGAGCTGTTTTTT.

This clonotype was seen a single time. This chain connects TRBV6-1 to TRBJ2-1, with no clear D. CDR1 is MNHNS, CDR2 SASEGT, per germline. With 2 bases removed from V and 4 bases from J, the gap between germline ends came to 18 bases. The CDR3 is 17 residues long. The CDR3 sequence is CASSEPLLVVPYNEQFF. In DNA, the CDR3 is TGTGCCAGCAGTGAACCCCTTCTAGTCGTTCCATACAATGAGCAGTTCTTC.

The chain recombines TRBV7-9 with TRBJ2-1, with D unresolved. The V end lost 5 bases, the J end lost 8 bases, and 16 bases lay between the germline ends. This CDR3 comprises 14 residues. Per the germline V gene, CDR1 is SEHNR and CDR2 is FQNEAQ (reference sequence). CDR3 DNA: TGTGCCAGCAGCGGTATCCCCTCTTTGGATGAGCAGTTCTTC. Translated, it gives CASSGIPSLDEQFF. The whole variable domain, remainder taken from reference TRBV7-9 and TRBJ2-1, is DTGVSQNPRHKITKRGQNVTFRCDPISEHNRLYWYRQTLGQGPEFLTYFQNEAQLEKSRLLSDRFSAERPKGSFSTLEIQRTEQGDSAMYLCASSGIPSLDEQFFGPGTRLTVL.

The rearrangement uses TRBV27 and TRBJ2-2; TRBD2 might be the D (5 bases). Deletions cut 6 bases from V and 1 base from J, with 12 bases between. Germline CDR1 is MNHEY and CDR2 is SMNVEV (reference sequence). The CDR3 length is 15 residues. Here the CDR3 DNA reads TGTGCCAGCAGAGGTAATAGCGTGAACACCGGGGAGCTGTTTTTT. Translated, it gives CASRGNSVNTGELFF.

The CDR3 spells CASSLDPGGYNEQFF. DNA of the CDR3: TGTGCCAGCAGCTTAGATCCGGGGGGCTACAATGAGCAGTTCTTC. This chain joins TRBV11-2 and TRBJ2-1, with TRBD2 matching 7 bases. This CDR3 is 15 amino acids long. V lost 0 bases to trimming and J lost 3 bases; unmatched junction nucleotides: 2. Germline values: CDR1 SGHAT, CDR2 FQNNGV.

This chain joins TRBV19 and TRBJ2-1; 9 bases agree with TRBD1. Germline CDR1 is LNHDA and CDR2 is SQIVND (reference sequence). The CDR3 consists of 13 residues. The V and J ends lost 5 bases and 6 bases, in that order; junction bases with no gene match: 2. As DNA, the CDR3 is TGTGCCAGTAGTCCGGGACAGGGCAATGAGCAGTTCTTC. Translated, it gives CASSPGQGNEQFF.

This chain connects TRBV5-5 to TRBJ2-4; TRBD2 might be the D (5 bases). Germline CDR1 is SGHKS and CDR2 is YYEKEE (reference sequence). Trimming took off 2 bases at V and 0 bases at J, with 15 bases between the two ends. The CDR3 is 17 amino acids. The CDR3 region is CASSFEGSLTAKNIQYF. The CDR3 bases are TGTGCCAGCAGCTTCGAGGGCTCCCTTACAGCCAAAAACATTCAGTACTTC.